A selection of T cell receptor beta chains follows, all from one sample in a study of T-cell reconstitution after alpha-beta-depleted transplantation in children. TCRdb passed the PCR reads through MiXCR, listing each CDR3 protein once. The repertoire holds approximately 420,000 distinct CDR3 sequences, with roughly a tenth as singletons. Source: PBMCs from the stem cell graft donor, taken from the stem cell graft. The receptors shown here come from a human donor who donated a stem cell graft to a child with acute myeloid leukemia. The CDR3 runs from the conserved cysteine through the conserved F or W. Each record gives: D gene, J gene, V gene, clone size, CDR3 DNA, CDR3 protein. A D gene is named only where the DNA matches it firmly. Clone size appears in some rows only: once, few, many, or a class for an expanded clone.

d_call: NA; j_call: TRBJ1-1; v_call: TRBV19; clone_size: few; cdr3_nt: TGTGCCAGTAGTATCATAGGGAATTGGTTGAACACTGAAGCTTTCTTT; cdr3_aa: CASSIIGNWLNTEAFF
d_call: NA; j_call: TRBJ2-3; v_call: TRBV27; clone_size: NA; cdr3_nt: TGTGCCAGCAGGTATGGCAGAGCTAGCACAGATACGCAGTATTTT; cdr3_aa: CASRYGRASTDTQYF
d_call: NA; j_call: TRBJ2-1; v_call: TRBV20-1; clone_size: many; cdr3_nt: TGCAGTGCTATTGGTGGGGGGTACAATGAGCAGTTCTTC; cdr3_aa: CSAIGGGYNEQFF
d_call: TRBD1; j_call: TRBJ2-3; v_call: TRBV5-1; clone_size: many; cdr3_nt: TGCGCCAGCAGCCAGGGACAGAGCACAGATACGCAGTATTTT; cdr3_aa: CASSQGQSTDTQYF
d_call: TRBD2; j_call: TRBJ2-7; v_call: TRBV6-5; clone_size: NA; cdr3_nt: TGTGCCAGCCATCTCTCGACTAGCGGGTCCTACGAGCAGTACTTC; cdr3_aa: CASHLSTSGSYEQYF
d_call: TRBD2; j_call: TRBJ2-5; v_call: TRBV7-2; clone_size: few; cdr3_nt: TGTGCCAGCAGCTTACCCCTCTCTAGCGGGGTAACAAAAGAGACCCAGTACTTC; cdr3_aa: CASSLPLSSGVTKETQYF
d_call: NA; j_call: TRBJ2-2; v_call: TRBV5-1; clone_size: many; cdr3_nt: TGCGCCAGCAGCTTGTCAGAACCCGGGGAGCTGTTTTTT; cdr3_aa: CASSLSEPGELFF
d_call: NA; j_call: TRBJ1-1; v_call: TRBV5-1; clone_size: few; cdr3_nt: TGCGCCAGCAGCCGCCTGGGAAGCACTGAAGCTTTCTTT; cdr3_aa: CASSRLGSTEAFF
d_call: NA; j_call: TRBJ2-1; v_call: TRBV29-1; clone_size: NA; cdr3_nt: TGCAGCGTTGCGGTCGTCTACGAGCAGTTCTTC; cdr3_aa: CSVAVVYEQFF
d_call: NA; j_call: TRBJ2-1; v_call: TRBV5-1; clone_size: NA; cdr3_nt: TGCGCCAGCAGCTTGAGTTCTGCCCGCTCCTACAATGAGCAGTTCTTC; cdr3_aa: CASSLSSARSYNEQFF
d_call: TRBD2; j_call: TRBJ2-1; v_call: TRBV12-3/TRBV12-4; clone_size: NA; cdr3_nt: TGTGCCAGCAGTTCGCTCTCGGGGGGACTAGCGGGAAATGAGCAGTTCTTC; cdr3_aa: CASSSLSGGLAGNEQFF
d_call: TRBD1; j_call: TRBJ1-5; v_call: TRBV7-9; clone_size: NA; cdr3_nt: TGTGCCAGCAGCGAGGACAGGGGGGGGGATCAGCCCCAGCATTTT; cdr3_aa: CASSEDRGGDQPQHF
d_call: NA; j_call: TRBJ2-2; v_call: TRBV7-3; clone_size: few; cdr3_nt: TGTGCCAGCAGCTTAACACGGGAAACCGGGGAGCTGTTTTTT; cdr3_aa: CASSLTRETGELFF
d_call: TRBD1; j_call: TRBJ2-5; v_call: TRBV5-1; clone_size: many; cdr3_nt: TGCGCCAGCACCCCGAGGGGGCCCGGGTACCAAGAGACCCAGTACTTC; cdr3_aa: CASTPRGPGYQETQYF
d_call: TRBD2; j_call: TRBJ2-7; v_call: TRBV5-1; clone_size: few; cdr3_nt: TGCGCCAGCAGGCCGAGACTAGCGGGAAACCTCTACGAGCAGTACTTC; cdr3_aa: CASRPRLAGNLYEQYF
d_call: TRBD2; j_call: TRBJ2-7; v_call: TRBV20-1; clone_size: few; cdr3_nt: TGCAGTGCTAGACCGAGCCTAGCGGGAGGGCCTTACGAGCAGTACTTC; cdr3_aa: CSARPSLAGGPYEQYF
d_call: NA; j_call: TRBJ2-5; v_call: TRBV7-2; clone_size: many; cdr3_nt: TGTGCCAGCAGCCCTAAAGAGACCCAGTACTTC; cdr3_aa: CASSPKETQYF
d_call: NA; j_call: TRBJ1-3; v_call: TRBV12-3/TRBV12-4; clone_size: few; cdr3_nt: TGTGCCAGCAGTTTACCTCCCGGGACGGATGGAAACACCATATATTTT; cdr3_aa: CASSLPPGTDGNTIYF
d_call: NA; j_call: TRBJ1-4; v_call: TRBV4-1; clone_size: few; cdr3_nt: TGCGCCAGCAGCCAACCCCGCCAGGGTCCAAATGAAAAACTGTTTTTT; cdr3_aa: CASSQPRQGPNEKLFF
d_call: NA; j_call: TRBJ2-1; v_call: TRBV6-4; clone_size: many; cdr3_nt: TGTGCCAGCAGTGAGCGGTATCCTTACAATGAGCAGTTCTTC; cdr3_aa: CASSERYPYNEQFF
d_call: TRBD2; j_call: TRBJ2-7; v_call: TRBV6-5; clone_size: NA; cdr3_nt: TGTGCCAGCAGTTACTCGGCACTAGCGGGATTCTACGAGCAGTACTTC; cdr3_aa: CASSYSALAGFYEQYF
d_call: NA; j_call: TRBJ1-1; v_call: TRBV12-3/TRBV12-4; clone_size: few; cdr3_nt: TGTGCCAGCAGAAGAGGACAGAACACTGAAGCTTTCTTT; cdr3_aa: CASRRGQNTEAFF
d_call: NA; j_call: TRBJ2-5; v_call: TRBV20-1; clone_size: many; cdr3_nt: TGCAGTGCTAGGTCCCTTAGATTAGTTGGGAAGACCCAGTACTTC; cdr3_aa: CSARSLRLVGKTQYF
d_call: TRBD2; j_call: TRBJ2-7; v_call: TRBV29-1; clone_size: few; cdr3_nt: TGCAGCGTGGTTAGCGGGACGACCTACGAGCAGTACTTC; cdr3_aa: CSVVSGTTYEQYF
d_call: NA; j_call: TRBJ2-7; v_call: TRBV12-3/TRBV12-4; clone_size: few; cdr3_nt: TGTGCCAGCACCGTAGCGCGGACTTACCTCTACGAGCAGTACTTC; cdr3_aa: CASTVARTYLYEQYF
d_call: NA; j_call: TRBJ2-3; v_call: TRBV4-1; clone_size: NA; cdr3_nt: TGCGCCAGCAGCCACGGACTCAGCACAGATACGCAGTATTTT; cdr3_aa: CASSHGLSTDTQYF
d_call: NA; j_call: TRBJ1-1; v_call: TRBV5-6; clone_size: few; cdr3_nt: TGTGCCAGCAGCTTGGTCGTCACCACCATGAACACTGAAGCTTTCTTT; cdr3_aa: CASSLVVTTMNTEAFF
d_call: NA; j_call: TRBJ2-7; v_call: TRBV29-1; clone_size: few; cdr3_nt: TGCAGCGTTGTACAGGGAGTCTCCTACGAGCAGTACTTC; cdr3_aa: CSVVQGVSYEQYF
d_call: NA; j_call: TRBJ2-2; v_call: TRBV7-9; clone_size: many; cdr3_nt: TGTGCCAGCAGCTTAGGGGCCAGCGACACCGGGGAGCTGTTTTTT; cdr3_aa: CASSLGASDTGELFF
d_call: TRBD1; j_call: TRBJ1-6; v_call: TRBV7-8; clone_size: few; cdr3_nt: TGTGCCAGCAGCTTAGGGGGACAGAAAAATAATTCACCCCTCCACTTT; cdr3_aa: CASSLGGQKNNSPLHF
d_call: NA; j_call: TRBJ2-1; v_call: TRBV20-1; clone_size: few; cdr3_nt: TGCAGTGCTAGTGGGGCCCGGACGGACGGGAATGAGCAGTTCTTC; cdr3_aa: CSASGARTDGNEQFF
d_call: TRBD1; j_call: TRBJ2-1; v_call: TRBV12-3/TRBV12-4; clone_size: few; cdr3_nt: TGTGCCAGCAGTTTGGCGACGGGGACAGGGATTTACAATGAGCAGTTCTTC; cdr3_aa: CASSLATGTGIYNEQFF
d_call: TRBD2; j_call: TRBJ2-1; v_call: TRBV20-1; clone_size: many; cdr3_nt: TGCAGTGCTATAGCGGGAGGCTCCTACAATGAGCAGTTCTTC; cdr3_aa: CSAIAGGSYNEQFF
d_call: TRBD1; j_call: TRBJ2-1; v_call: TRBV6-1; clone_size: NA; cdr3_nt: TGTGCCAGCAAGAGGACAGGAGTTAACAATGAGCAGTTCTTC; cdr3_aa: CASKRTGVNNEQFF